This TCR beta chain derives from a study of blood T cells in healthy people across ages. Study-wide results and caveats: Any changes in expanded clonotypes were possibly confounded, as donor CMV status remained unknown. Comparison with aged donors showed that long-lived donors had more naive CD4+ cells and higher diversity.

A note on this clonotype: What it binds is unknown.

Per germline, CDR1 SGHTA and CDR2 FQGNSA. Trimming at V came to 1 base and at J to 7 bases, leaving 4 bases not matched to a gene. This CDR3 has 15 amino acids. The study recruited healthy Caucasian donors from Russia who were aged about 6 to 95. For every donor, a draw yielded around 10 milliliters of peripheral blood. A second PCR, run for about 7 to 11 cycles, used a sample-barcoded 5' primer plus a J-beta primer mix. TCRdb processed the 5' RACE reads anew with MiXCR; each CDR3 protein has one entry. The sample holds around 580,000 distinct CDR3 sequences; around half are singletons and the top ten take approximately 23%.

What was sequenced was blood. The chain combines TRBV7-2 with TRBJ2-2; 9 bases agree with TRBD2. The receptor was isolated from a man older than 75 in good health. The CDR3 bases are TGTGCCAGCAGCTTAGTTGGCGGGGGGGTCGGGGAGCTGTTTTTT. Amino acid sequence: CASSLVGGGVGELFF.